The 13 T cell receptor beta chains below were found in one sample sequenced in a study of cytomegalovirus exposure and HLA in healthy donors. PCR employed 60 Vbeta and 13 Jbeta primers. Clones were read by immunoSEQ multiplex PCR, and TCRdb kept only the in-frame ones, dropping some. The repertoire consists of roughly 160,000 clones, with around 80% occurring once and the leading ten covering 1%. Sequencing was performed on PBMCs. Receptor source: a woman between 45 and 60 years old in good health and CMV-seropositive.

The chain employs TRBV28 and TRBJ2-2; 9 bases agree with TRBD1. Germline CDR1 is MDHEN and CDR2 is SYDVKM. V was pared by 1 base and J by 7 bases, with 13 bases of the junction left unmatched. The CDR3 has 18 amino acids. In DNA form, the CDR3 reads TGTGCCAGCAGTTTATCTTCCGGGACAGGGTCTCAGGGCGGGGAGCTGTTTTTT. Its protein is CASSLSSGTGSQGGELFF.

The V call is TRBV7-9, the J call TRBJ2-1; 7 bases fit TRBD2. This CDR3 comprises 15 residues. The V gene end was trimmed by 6 bases and the J gene end by 9 bases; junction bases not matched to a gene: 14. The germline V gene has CDR1 SEHNR and CDR2 FQNEAQ (reference sequence). The CDR3 DNA is TGTGCCAGCAGAAGCCCCGGCGGGGGAGCCGGTGAGCAGTTCTTC. Protein sequence: CASRSPGGGAGEQFF.

The chain uses TRBV11-2 and TRBJ1-1; 7 bases are shared with TRBD1. Germline V lookup: CDR1 SGHAT, CDR2 FQNNGV. V gave up 5 bases and J gave up 10 bases; unmatched junction bases: 13. The CDR3 covers 14 residues. The CDR3 DNA sequence: TGTGCCAGCAGCCGCGCGGGACAGCCAAAAGGAGCTTTCTTT. This codes for CASSRAGQPKGAFF.

The chain employs TRBV14 and TRBJ2-3, with D perhaps TRBD2 (5 bases). V was shortened by 0 bases and J by 1 base, with 11 bases between the two germline ends. Germline lookup yields CDR1 SGHDN and CDR2 FVKESK. The CDR3 totals 16 residues. The CDR3 nucleotides read TGTGCCAGCAGCCAAGATCACGGGATCGGCACAGATACGCAGTATTTT. As protein: CASSQDHGIGTDTQYF.

The count of this clone is one. This chain joins TRBV10-3 and TRBJ2-5; TRBD1 might be the D (6 bases). Trimming removed 3 bases from V and 3 bases from J, with 11 bases in between. The CDR3 has 14 residues. The germline CDR1 and CDR2 sequences are ENHRY and SYGVKD. CDR3 sequence: CAISDLGGEETQYF. The DNA of the CDR3 is TGTGCCATCAGTGACCTAGGGGGAGAAGAGACCCAGTACTTC.

This chain connects TRBV5-1 to TRBJ2-7, with a weak D call TRBD2 (6 bases). Germline CDR1 is SGHRS and CDR2 is YFSETQ. CDR3 length: 15 residues. V dropped 0 bases and J dropped 3 bases, with 13 bases sitting between them. The CDR3 protein is CASSLGVAAYYEQYF. The CDR3, as DNA: TGCGCCAGCAGCTTGGGCGTAGCGGCTTACTACGAGCAGTACTTC.

The gene calls are TRBV19 and TRBJ1-1; no definite D call. CDR3 length equals 13 residues. The germline CDR1 and CDR2 sequences are LNHDA and SQIVND (reference sequence). V was shortened by 4 bases and J by 1 base, with 7 bases between the two germline ends. The CDR3 loop reads CASSTQPNTEAFF. CDR3 coding DNA: TGTGCCAGTAGTACACAGCCGAACACTGAAGCTTTCTTT. The complete variable domain, with remaining parts taken from reference TRBV19 and TRBJ1-1, reads DGGITQSPKYLFRKEGQNVTLSCEQNLNHDAMYWYRQDPGQGLRLIYYSQIVNDFQKGDIAEGYSVSREKKESFPLTVTSAQKNPTAFYLCASSTQPNTEAFFGQGTRLTVV.

The genes are TRBV28 and TRBJ2-2, with D tentatively TRBD2 (5 bases). CDR3 length equals 14 residues. V was shortened by 7 bases and J by 5 bases, with 14 bases between the two germline ends. CDR1 is MDHEN and CDR2 is SYDVKM in the germline V gene. CDR3 loop: CASTPVQRTGELFF. CDR3 nucleotide sequence: TGTGCCAGCACTCCAGTCCAGCGGACCGGGGAGCTGTTTTTT.

The chain carries TRBV25-1 and TRBJ2-6; D is unresolved. The CDR3 is 14 amino acids. Germline lookup yields CDR1 MGHDK and CDR2 SYGVNS. V lost 4 bases to trimming and J lost 1 base, with 5 bases between them. CDR3 region: CASSVQSGANVLTF. The CDR3 nucleotides read TGTGCCAGCAGTGTACAATCTGGGGCCAACGTCCTGACTTTC. The complete variable domain, with remaining parts taken from reference TRBV25-1 and TRBJ2-6, reads EADIYQTPRYLVIGTGKKITLECSQTMGHDKMYWYQQDPGMELHLIHYSYGVNSTEKGDLSSESTVSRIRTEHFPLTLESARPSHTSQYLCASSVQSGANVLTFGAGSRLTVL.

The V call is TRBV5-1, the J call TRBJ2-7, with TRBD1 matching over 7 bases. The length of the CDR3 is 15 residues. J was trimmed by 2 bases and V by 4 bases; bases with no gene match: 9. Germline values: CDR1 SGHRS, CDR2 YFSETQ. CDR3 protein: CASSLDRAFTYEQYF. The CDR3 nucleotides read TGCGCCAGCAGCCTTGACAGGGCCTTTACCTACGAGCAGTACTTC.

The chain recombines TRBV5-5 with TRBJ1-2, with D possibly matching TRBD1 (6 bases). CDR3 length: 16 amino acids. Germline lookup yields CDR1 SGHKS and CDR2 YYEKEE (reference sequence). Between the trimmed V and J ends, which lost 0 bases and 4 bases, there was a span of 16 bases. The DNA of the CDR3 is TGTGCCAGCAGCTTGGCGCTTTCGGACAGAATCTATGGCTACACCTTC. Encoded protein: CASSLALSDRIYGYTF. Full variable domain (missing parts from reference TRBV5-5 and TRBJ1-2): DAGVTQSPTHLIKTRGQQVTLRCSPISGHKSVSWYQQVLGQGPQFIFQYYEKEERGRGNFPDRFSARQFPNYSSELNVNALLLGDSALYLCASSLALSDRIYGYTFGSGTRLTVV.

DNA of the CDR3: TGCGCCAGCAGCTCACCGGGACAGGGTAGAAACGAGCAGTACTTC. Translated: CASSSPGQGRNEQYF. This chain joins TRBV5-1 and TRBJ2-7, with TRBD1 matching 9 bases. The germline CDR1 and CDR2 sequences are SGHRS and YFSETQ. CDR3 length: 15 residues. V lost 3 bases to trimming and J lost 5 bases; unmatched junction nucleotides: 9. The full variable domain, in which reference TRBV5-1 and TRBJ2-7 provide the parts outside the CDR3, is KAGVTQTPRYLIKTRGQQVTLSCSPISGHRSVSWYQQTPGQGLQFLFEYFSETQRNKGNFPGRFSGRQFSNSRSEMNVSTLELGDSALYLCASSSPGQGRNEQYFGPGTRLTVT.

V and J are TRBV28 and TRBJ2-5; 9 positions agree with TRBD2. CDR3 length: 17 amino acids. V trimming: 2 bases; J trimming: 2 bases; junction bases outside the gene matches: 9. CDR1 is MDHEN, CDR2 SYDVKM, per germline. The CDR3 here is CASSLRLAATLQETQYF. DNA for the CDR3: TGTGCCAGCAGTTTAAGACTAGCGGCTACACTACAAGAGACCCAGTACTTC.